This note documents a single T cell receptor beta chain sequence. The germline V gene has CDR1 KGHSH and CDR2 LQKENI. The CDR3 is made up of 16 amino acids. The ends were cut back, 5 bases at V and 3 bases at J, with 17 bases in the middle. Clones were sequenced by immunoSEQ multiplex PCR, and TCRdb holds only the in-frame ones, with some missing. The table lists about 210,000 clones, roughly 80% of them singletons, with 10% in the top ten. The data derive from a study of blood T cell repertoires in COVID-19. Sequencing used peripheral blood. This chain links TRBV18 with TRBJ2-1; D might be TRBD2 (7 bases). The TCR was taken from a woman of 80 years or more with COVID-19, enrolled during active disease. The CDR3 DNA reads as TGTGCCAGCTCAAGCTTCGAGGGGGGGCGCTACAATGAGCAGTTCTTC. Translated: CASSSFEGGRYNEQFF.